The clone carrying this TCR beta chain was counted many times. These data come from a study of T cells in Graves' hyperthyroidism and ophthalmopathy. TCR beta CDR3 region amplification was performed from RNA transcripts. The study used the HTBI primer set for a first-round RT-PCR of the TCR CDR3. One entry per CDR3 protein results from TCRdb running MiXCR on the multiplex PCR reads. The sample carries hundreds of thousands of distinct CDR3 sequences, roughly 14% recorded once. V dropped 8 bases and J dropped 2 bases, with 15 bases sitting between them. The CDR3 is made up of 14 amino acids. Looked up from germline, CDR1 is MNHNS and CDR2 is SASEGT. The study left out patients who had uncontrolled infection, other autoimmune disease, pregnancy or lactation.

The TCR originated in a man younger than 30 with Graves' ophthalmopathy. Source material: blood. This chain joins TRBV6-1 and TRBJ2-5; the D gene is possibly TRBD1 (5 bases). CDR3 amino acids: CASATETQQETQYF. Written as DNA, the CDR3 is TGTGCCAGCGCGACAGAGACCCAACAAGAGACCCAGTACTTC.